Below, 3 T cell receptor beta chains from the same sample are listed, as sequenced in a study of CD8 T cells in Susac syndrome. A quantity of roughly 0.5 to 1 ug RNA underwent reverse transcription using random hexamers. TCRdb processed the immunoSEQ multiplex PCR reads anew with MiXCR; each CDR3 protein has one entry. In the table there are a few hundred thousand distinct CDR3 sequences, more than 75% of which are singletons. Material: CD8+ T cells from PBMCs. The receptors shown here come from a human donor with multiple sclerosis.

The rearrangement links TRBV27 to TRBJ1-4; a weak D match, TRBD1 (5 bases). The V and J ends lost 2 bases and 9 bases respectively, with 16 bases between them. Germline V gene data show CDR1 as MNHEY and CDR2 as SMNVEV (reference sequence). The length of the CDR3 is 15 residues. CDR3 region: CASSLRRGASQKLFF. The CDR3 region has the DNA TGTGCCAGCAGTTTACGAAGGGGCGCTTCCCAAAAACTGTTTTTT. The whole variable domain, filled in from reference TRBV27 and TRBJ1-4, reads EAQVTQNPRYLITVTGKKLTVTCSQNMNHEYMSWYRQDPGLGLRQIYYSMNVEVTDKGDVPEGYKVSRKEKRNFPLILESPSPNQTSLYFCASSLRRGASQKLFFGSGTQLSVL.

The chain is built from TRBV10-3 and TRBJ2-7; 7 nucleotides line up with TRBD2. Germline loops: CDR1 ENHRY, CDR2 SYGVKD. Trimming at V came to 6 bases and at J to 1 base, leaving 9 bases not matched to a gene. The CDR3 is made up of 15 amino acids. CDR3 DNA sequence: TGTGCCATCAGGGCGGGGGAGCGCGCTTCCTACGAGCAGTACTTC. Amino acid sequence: CAIRAGERASYEQYF.

V and J are TRBV7-9 and TRBJ2-2; 8 bases fit TRBD1. The CDR3 totals 15 residues. Germline-derived CDR1 and CDR2 are SEHNR and FQNEAQ (reference sequence). Trimming removed 5 bases from V and 6 bases from J; junction bases left unmatched: 8. This CDR3 reads CASSGIGTGPGELFF. The CDR3 DNA reads as TGTGCCAGCAGCGGTATCGGGACAGGCCCCGGGGAGCTGTTTTTT.